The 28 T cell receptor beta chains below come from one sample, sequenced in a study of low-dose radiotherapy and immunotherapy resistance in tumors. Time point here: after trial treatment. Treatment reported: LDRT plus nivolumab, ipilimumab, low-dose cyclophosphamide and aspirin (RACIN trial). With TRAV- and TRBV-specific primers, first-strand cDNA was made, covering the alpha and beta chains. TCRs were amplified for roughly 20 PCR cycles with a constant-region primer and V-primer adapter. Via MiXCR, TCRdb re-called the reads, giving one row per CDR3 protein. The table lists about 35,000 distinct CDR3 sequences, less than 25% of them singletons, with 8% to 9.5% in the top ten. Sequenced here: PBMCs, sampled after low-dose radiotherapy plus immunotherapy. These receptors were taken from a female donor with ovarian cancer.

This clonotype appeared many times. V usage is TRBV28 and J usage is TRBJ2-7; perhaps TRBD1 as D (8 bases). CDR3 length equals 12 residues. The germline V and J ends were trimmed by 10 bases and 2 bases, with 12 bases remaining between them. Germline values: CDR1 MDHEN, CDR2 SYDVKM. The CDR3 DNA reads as TGTGCCACACAGGGGGGGACCTACGAGCAGTACTTC. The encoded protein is CATQGGTYEQYF.

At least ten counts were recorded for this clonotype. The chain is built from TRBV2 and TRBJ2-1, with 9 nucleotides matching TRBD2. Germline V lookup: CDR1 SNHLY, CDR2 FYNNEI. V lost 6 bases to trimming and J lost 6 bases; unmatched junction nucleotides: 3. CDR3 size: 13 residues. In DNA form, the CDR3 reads TGTGCCAGCAGCCGACTAGCGGCCAATGAGCAGTTCTTC. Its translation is CASSRLAANEQFF.

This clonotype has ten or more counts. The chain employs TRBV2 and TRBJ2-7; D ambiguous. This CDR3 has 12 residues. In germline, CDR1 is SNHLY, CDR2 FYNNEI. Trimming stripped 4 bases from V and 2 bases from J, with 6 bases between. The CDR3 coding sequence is TGTGCCAGCAGTGGAGACACCTACGAGCAGTACTTC. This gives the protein CASSGDTYEQYF.

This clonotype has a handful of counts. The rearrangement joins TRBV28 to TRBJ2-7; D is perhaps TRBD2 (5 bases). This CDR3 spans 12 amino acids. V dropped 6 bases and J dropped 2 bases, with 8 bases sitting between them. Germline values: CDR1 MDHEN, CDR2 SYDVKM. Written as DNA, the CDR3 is TGTGCCAGCAGGGGAGCTCCCTACGAGCAGTACTTC. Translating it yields CASRGAPYEQYF.

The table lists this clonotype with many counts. DNA for the CDR3: TGCGCCAGCAGCTTGGTGGGACAGGGGAGGACTGAAGCTTTCTTT. Its translation: CASSLVGQGRTEAFF. The rearrangement joins TRBV5-1 to TRBJ1-1, with TRBD1 identical over 10 bases. Germline trimming cut 0 bases from V and 5 bases from J; bases unmatched to any gene: 4. The CDR3 consists of 15 residues. Germline V gene lookup returns CDR1 SGHRS and CDR2 YFSETQ.

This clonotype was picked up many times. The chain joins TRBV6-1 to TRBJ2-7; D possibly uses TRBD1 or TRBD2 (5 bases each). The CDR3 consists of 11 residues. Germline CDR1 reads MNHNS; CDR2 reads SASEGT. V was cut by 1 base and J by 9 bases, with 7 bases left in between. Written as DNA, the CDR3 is TGTGCCAGCAGTGAAGGGGGACCGCAGTACTTC. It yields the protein CASSEGGPQYF.

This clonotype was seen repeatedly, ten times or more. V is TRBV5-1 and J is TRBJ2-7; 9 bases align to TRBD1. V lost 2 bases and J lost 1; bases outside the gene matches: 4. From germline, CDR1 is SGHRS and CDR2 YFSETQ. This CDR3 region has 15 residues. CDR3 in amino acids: CASSFSGQGSYEQYF. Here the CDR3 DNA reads TGCGCCAGCAGCTTTTCAGGACAGGGGTCCTACGAGCAGTACTTC.

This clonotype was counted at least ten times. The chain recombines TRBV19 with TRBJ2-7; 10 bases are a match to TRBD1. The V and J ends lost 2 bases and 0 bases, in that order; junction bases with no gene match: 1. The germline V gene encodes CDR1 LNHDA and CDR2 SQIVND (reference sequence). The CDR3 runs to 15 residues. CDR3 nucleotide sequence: TGTGCCAGTAGTATACGGACAGGGGGCTCCTACGAGCAGTACTTC. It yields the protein CASSIRTGGSYEQYF.

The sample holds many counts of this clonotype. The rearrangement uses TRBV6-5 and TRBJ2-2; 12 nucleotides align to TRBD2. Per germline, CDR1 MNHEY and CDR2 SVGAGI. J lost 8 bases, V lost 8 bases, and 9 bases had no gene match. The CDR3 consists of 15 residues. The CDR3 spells CASGPSGGAAGELFF. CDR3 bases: TGTGCCAGCGGTCCTAGCGGGGGGGCAGCTGGGGAGCTGTTTTTT.

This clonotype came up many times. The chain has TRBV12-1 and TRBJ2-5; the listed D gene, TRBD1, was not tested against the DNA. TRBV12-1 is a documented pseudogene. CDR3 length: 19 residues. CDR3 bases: TGTGCCAGCAGCTCCCACTCGAGTAGCGGGGGGCGGTCAGGAGAGACCCAGTACTTC. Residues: CASSSHSSSGGRSGETQYF.

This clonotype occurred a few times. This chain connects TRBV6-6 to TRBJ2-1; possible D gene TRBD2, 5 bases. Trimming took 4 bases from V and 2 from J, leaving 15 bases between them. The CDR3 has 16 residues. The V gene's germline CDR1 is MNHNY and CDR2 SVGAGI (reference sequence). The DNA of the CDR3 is TGTGCCAGCAGTTCCCCGGAAGCGGCAGCCTACAATGAGCAGTTCTTC. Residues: CASSSPEAAAYNEQFF.

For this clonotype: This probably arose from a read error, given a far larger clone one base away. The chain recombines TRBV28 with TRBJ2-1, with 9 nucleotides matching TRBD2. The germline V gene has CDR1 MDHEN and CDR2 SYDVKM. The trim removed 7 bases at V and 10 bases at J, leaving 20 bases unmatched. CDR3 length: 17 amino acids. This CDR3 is CASTKRPGLAGSYEQFF. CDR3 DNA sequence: TGTGCCAGCACCAAAAGGCCTGGCCTAGCGGGATCCTACGAGCAGTTCTTC.

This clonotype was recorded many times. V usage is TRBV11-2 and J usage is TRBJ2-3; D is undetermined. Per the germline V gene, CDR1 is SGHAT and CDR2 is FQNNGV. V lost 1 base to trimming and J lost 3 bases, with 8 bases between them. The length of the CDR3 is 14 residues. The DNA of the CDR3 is TGTGCCAGCAGCTTAGGAACTTCTACAGATACGCAGTATTTT. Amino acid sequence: CASSLGTSTDTQYF. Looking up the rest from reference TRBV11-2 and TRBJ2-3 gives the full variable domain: EAGVAQSPRYKIIEKRQSVAFWCNPISGHATLYWYQQILGQGPKLLIQFQNNGVVDDSQLPKDRFSAERLKGVDSTLKIQPAKLEDSAVYLCASSLGTSTDTQYFGPGTRLTVL.

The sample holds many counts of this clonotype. The CDR3 loop reads CASSLRLDSPYNEQFF. CDR3 nucleotide sequence: TGTGCCAGCAGCCTCAGGCTAGACAGTCCCTACAATGAGCAGTTCTTC. This sequence joins TRBV12-3 or TRBV12-4 and TRBJ2-1; possible D gene TRBD1, 5 bases. The V end lost 6 bases, the J end lost 2 bases, and 17 bases lay between the germline ends. CDR3 length: 16 amino acids.

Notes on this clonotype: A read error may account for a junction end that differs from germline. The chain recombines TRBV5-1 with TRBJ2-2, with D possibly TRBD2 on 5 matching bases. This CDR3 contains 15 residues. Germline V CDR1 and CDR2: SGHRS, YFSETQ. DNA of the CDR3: TGTGCCAGCAGCCGCACCGGGACGAACACCGGGGAGCTGTTTTTT. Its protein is CASSRTGTNTGELFF.

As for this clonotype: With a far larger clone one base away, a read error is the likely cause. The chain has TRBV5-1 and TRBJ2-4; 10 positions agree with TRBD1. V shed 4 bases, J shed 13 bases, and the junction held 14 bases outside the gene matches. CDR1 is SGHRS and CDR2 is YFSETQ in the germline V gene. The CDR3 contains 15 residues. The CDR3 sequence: CASSESGTGVNEQYF. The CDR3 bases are TGCGCCAGCAGCGAATCCGGGACAGGGGTCAATGAGCAGTACTTC.

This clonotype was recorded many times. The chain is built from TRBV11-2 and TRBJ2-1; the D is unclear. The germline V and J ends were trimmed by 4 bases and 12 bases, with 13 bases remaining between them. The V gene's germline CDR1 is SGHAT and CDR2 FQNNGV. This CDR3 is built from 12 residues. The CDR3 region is CASSWGGSGQFF. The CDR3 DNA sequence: TGTGCCAGCAGCTGGGGTGGGTCGGGGCAGTTCTTC.

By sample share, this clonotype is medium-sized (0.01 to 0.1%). CDR3 sequence reads: CASSPTSGEQYF. DNA of the CDR3: TGTGCCAGCAGCCCGACGTCTGGGGAGCAGTACTTC. This chain links TRBV28 with TRBJ2-7; no definite D call. Germline V lookup: CDR1 MDHEN, CDR2 SYDVKM. Trimming stripped 6 bases from V and 7 bases from J, with 13 bases between. This CDR3 contains 12 residues.

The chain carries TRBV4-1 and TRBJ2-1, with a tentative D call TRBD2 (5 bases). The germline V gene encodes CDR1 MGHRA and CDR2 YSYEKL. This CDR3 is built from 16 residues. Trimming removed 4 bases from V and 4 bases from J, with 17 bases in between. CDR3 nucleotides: TGCGCCAGCAGCCGAGAAGCGGAACCCGTATACAATGAGCAGTTCTTC. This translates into CASSREAEPVYNEQFF.

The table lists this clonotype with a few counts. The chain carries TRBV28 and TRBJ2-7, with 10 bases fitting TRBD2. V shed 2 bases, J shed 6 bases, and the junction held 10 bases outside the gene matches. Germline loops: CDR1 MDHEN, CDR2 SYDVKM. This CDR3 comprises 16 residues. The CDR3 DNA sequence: TGTGCCAGCAGTTTAAGTCCTAGCGGGAGATCGACCGAGCAGTACTTC. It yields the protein CASSLSPSGRSTEQYF. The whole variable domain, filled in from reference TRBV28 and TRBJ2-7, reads DVKVTQSSRYLVKRTGEKVFLECVQDMDHENMFWYRQDPGLGLRLIYFSYDVKMKEKGDIPEGYSVSREKKERFSLILESASTNQTSMYLCASSLSPSGRSTEQYFGPGTRLTVT.

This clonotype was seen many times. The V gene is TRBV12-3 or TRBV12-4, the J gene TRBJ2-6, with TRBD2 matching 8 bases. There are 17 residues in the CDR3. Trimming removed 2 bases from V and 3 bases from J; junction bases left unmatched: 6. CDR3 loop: CASSLWAGGGGANVLTF. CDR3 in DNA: TGTGCCAGCAGTTTATGGGCGGGGGGCGGTGGGGCCAACGTCCTGACTTTC.

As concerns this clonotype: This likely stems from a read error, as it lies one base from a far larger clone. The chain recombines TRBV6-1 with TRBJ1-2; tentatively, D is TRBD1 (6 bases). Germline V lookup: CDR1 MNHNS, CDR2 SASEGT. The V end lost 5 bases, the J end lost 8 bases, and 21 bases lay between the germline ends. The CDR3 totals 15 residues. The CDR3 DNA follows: TGTGCCAGCAGTCGCTTGGGGGCAGCCGAGCAGGGCTACACCTTC. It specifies CASSRLGAAEQGYTF.

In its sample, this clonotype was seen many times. The DNA of the CDR3 is TGTGCCAGCAGTGTTAGTGGCCGGGGCGGCTACACCTTC. This translates into CASSVSGRGGYTF. This chain connects TRBV25-1 to TRBJ1-2; a weak D match, TRBD1 (5 bases). The V gene's germline CDR1 is MGHDK and CDR2 SYGVNS. With 4 bases removed from V and 8 bases from J, the gap between germline ends came to 14 bases. The CDR3 runs 13 residues.

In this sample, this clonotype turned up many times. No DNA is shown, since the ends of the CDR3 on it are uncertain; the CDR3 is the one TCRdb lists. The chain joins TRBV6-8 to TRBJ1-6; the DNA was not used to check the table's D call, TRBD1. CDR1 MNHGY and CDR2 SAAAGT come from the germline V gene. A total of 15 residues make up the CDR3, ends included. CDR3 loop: CASSSSGHYNSPLHF.

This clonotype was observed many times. The CDR3 sequence is CASSARTGNSGANVLTF. The DNA of the CDR3 is TGTGCCAGCAGCGCCCGGACAGGGAACTCTGGGGCCAACGTCCTGACTTTC. The chain uses TRBV7-3 and TRBJ2-6, with 8 bases aligning to TRBD1. V shed 5 bases and J 0 bases; nucleotides not matched to a gene: 6. The CDR3 is 17 amino acids. Germline V CDR1 and CDR2: SGHTA, FQGTGA. The entire variable domain, with the rest obtained from reference TRBV7-3 and TRBJ2-6, is as follows: GAGVSQTPSNKVTEKGKYVELRCDPISGHTALYWYRQSLGQGPEFLIYFQGTGAADDSGLPNDRFFAVRPEGSVSTLKIQRTERGDSAVYLCASSARTGNSGANVLTFGAGSRLTVL.

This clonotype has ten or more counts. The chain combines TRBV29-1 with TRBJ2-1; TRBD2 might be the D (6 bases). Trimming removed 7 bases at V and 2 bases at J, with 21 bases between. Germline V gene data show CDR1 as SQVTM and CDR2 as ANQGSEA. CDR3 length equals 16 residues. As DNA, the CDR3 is TGCAGCGCTCTGGCGGTAGCGGCCTTACCCTACAATGAGCAGTTCTTC. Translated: CSALAVAALPYNEQFF.

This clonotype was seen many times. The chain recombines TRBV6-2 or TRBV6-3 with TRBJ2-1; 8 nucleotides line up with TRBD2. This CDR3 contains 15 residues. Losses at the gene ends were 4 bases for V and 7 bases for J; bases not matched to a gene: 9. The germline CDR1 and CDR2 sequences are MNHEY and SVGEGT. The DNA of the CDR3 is TGTGCCAGCAGTTGGGGACTAGAAGCTGTTAATGAGCAGTTCTTC. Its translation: CASSWGLEAVNEQFF.

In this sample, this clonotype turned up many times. The CDR3 spells CARQSGPRTDTQYF. The CDR3 DNA reads as TGTGCCCGACAAAGCGGCCCCCGCACAGATACGCAGTATTTT. The gene calls are TRBV6-2 or TRBV6-3 and TRBJ2-3, with D perhaps TRBD2 (5 bases). This CDR3 is built from 14 residues. Trimming took 11 bases from V and 1 from J, leaving 16 bases between them. Germline loops: CDR1 MNHEY, CDR2 SVGEGT.